The following is a T cell receptor (beta chain) sequence with its context. Per the authors' pipeline: Researchers report that nucleated cell counts were estimated from reference gene primer amplification. Libraries were prepared by immunoSEQ multiplex PCR; TCRdb keeps only in-frame clonotypes and omits some of them. The DNA gave D and trimming, while V, J and clone size come from that table. This table holds around 100,000 clones, 85% found once. CDR3 length equals 13 residues. V was shortened by 6 bases and J by 4 bases, with 15 bases between the two germline ends. Looked up from germline, CDR1 is GTSNPN and CDR2 is SVGIG (reference sequence). This sample is drawn from a study of blood T cell repertoires in COVID-19. Study-level information: Acute and convalescent COVID-19 samples came from the United States, Italy and Spain.

The source is a man aged 45-60 years with active or convalescent COVID-19. V and J are TRBV30 and TRBJ1-1; TRBD1 might be the D (6 bases). Sequenced material: peripheral blood. CDR3 residues: CACLKRGGTEAFF. The CDR3 coding sequence is TGTGCCTGCCTTAAGAGGGGGGGCACTGAAGCTTTCTTT.